This T cell receptor beta chain stems from a study of circulating and synovial CD4+ cells in juvenile arthritis. With regard to this clone: Its cognate antigen is unknown.

General study results and limits: Shared-clonotype fractions with synovium likely underestimate full repertoire overlap. Traditional Vbeta family usage analysis missed the pathogenic-like versus bulk difference. Bulk blood CD4 samples held at least an order of magnitude more or fewer genomes than CPL.

V was pared by 4 bases and J by 6 bases, with 21 bases between. Germline V gives CDR1 SNHLY, CDR2 FYNNEI. This CDR3 is 17 amino acids long. Data came from immunoSEQ multiplex PCR; TCRdb stores just in-frame clones and leaves some out. The sample gives just over 35,000 clones, around 95% of which show up once; around 0.66% is in the top ten. Patients with active juvenile idiopathic arthritis donated these samples. This chain connects TRBV2 to TRBJ2-2, with D possibly being TRBD1 (7 bases). This TCR was recovered from a human donor with juvenile idiopathic arthritis. The specimen sequenced was CD4+ T cells from blood. The CDR3 region is CASSGRRGRTYAGELFF. DNA for the CDR3: TGTGCCAGCAGTGGAAGGAGGGGGCGGACTTACGCCGGGGAGCTGTTTTTT. The full variable domain, in which reference TRBV2 and TRBJ2-2 provide the parts outside the CDR3, is EPEVTQTPSHQVTQMGQEVILRCVPISNHLYFYWYRQILGQKVEFLVSFYNNEISEKSEIFDDQFSVERPDGSNFTLKIRSTKLEDSAMYFCASSGRRGRTYAGELFFGEGSRLTVL.